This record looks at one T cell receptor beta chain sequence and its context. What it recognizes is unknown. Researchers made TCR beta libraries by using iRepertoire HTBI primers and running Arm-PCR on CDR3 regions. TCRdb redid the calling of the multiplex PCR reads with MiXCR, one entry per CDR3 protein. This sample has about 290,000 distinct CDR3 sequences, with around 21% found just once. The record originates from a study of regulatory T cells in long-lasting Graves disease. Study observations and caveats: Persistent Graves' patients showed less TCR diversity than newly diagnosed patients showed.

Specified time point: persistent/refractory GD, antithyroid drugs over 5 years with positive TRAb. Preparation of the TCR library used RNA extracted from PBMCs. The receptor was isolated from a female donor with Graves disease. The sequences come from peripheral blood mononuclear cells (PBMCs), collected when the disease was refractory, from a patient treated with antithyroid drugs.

Written as DNA, the CDR3 is TGTGCCAGCAGCTTCCTTGGGGCAGGGGTAGGTGGGGCCAACGTCCTGACTTTC. It translates to CASSFLGAGVGGANVLTF. The rearrangement joins TRBV7-6 to TRBJ2-6; a possible D gene is TRBD1 (6 bases). Trimming took 3 bases from V and 3 from J, leaving 18 bases between them. This CDR3 has 18 amino acids. From germline, CDR1 is SGHVS and CDR2 FNYEAQ.